Shown below are 28 T cell receptor beta chains from a single sample sequenced in a study of identical twins. TCRdb fed the 5' RACE reads into MiXCR, producing one record per CDR3 protein. This sample has about 530,000 distinct CDR3 sequences; 12% to 15% occur once, and the top ten carry about 0.47%. Separately, the same data were catalogued under a study of yellow fever vaccine responses in identical twins.

Sequencing was done on a sample of CD4+ T cells sorted from blood. These TCRs come from a woman aged 18-29 years in good health.

This clonotype turned up a few times. The V and J genes are TRBV20-1 and TRBJ2-7, with a weak D call TRBD1 (5 bases). Trimming stripped 0 bases from V and 3 bases from J, with 12 bases between. The V gene's germline CDR1 is DFQATT and CDR2 SNEGSKA (reference sequence). The CDR3 is 14 residues long. The chain's CDR3 is CSAREGQNRYEQYV. In DNA, the CDR3 is TGCAGTGCTAGAGAGGGGCAGAACCGCTACGAGCAGTACGTC.

This clonotype was detected once. One end of the junction varies from germline; a read error may be responsible. The rearrangement links TRBV5-1 to TRBJ2-1; tentatively, D is TRBD2 (6 bases). There are 16 residues in the CDR3. The germline gives CDR1 SGHRS, CDR2 YFSETQ. CDR3 amino acids: CASSLDAGSSYSEHFF. CDR3 DNA: TGCGCCAGCAGCTTGGATGCGGGGAGCTCCTACAGTGAGCACTTCTTC.

This clonotype was recorded many times. The CDR3 loop reads CASSRDSFLSPLHF. CDR3 DNA: TGTGCCAGCAGCCGAGACAGTTTTCTTTCACCCCTCCACTTT. The rearrangement links TRBV3-1 to TRBJ1-6, with D possibly being TRBD1 (5 bases). This CDR3 region has 14 residues. Trimming pared 4 bases from V and 9 bases from J, leaving 13 bases between. Germline V gene data show CDR1 as LGHDT and CDR2 as YNNKEL (reference sequence).

The V call is TRBV5-1, the J call TRBJ2-3; 8 positions match TRBD1. Germline V gene sequence: CDR1 SGHRS, CDR2 YFSETQ. The CDR3 is 16 amino acids. The trim removed 0 bases at V and 3 bases at J, leaving 6 bases unmatched. The DNA for the CDR3 is TGCGCCAGCAGCTTGGGTGGGACAGGAGCGACAGATACGCAGTATTTT. It codes for CASSLGGTGATDTQYF.

The gene calls are TRBV27 and TRBJ2-1, with TRBD2 matching over 14 bases. This CDR3 contains 18 residues. V trimming: 7 bases; J trimming: 0 bases; junction bases outside the gene matches: 8. The germline V gene has CDR1 MNHEY and CDR2 SMNVEV (reference sequence). The CDR3 nucleotides read TGTGCCAGCATCCCCCGGACTAGCGGGAGGAGCTCCTACAATGAGCAGTTCTTC. The encoded protein is CASIPRTSGRSSYNEQFF.

This clonotype occurred a few times. The CDR3 bases are TGTGCCAGCAATTTACAGGGCCACGAGCAGTACGTC. Its protein is CASNLQGHEQYV. V gene TRBV6-1 combines with J gene TRBJ2-7, with D possibly TRBD1 on 6 matching bases. Trimming removed 7 bases at V and 5 bases at J, with 12 bases between. Germline values: CDR1 MNHNS, CDR2 SASEGT. This CDR3 has 12 amino acids.

This clonotype was detected once. The rearrangement links TRBV15 to TRBJ2-3, with D perhaps TRBD1 or TRBD2 (6 bases each). Germline V gene lookup returns CDR1 LNHNV and CDR2 YYDKDF (reference sequence). V was cut by 0 bases and J by 1 base, with 14 bases left in between. The CDR3 extends over 17 amino acids. CDR3 in amino acids: CATSRERGGPRTDTQYF. CDR3 sequence (DNA): TGTGCCACCAGCAGAGAAAGAGGGGGGCCTCGCACAGATACGCAGTATTTT.

The rearrangement joins TRBV2 to TRBJ2-7; the D is unclear. The germline V gene has CDR1 SNHLY and CDR2 FYNNEI. The CDR3 consists of 12 residues. Trimming left V 5 bases short and J 7 bases short, with 12 bases between. CDR3 in DNA: TGTGCCAGCAGTATCGAGCTTGGTGAGCAGTACGTC. It codes for CASSIELGEQYV.

This chain links TRBV5-6 with TRBJ2-2; D possibly corresponds to TRBD1 (5 bases). CDR1 SGHDT and CDR2 YYEEEE come from the germline V gene. The ends were cut back, 4 bases at V and 1 base at J, with 11 bases in the middle. The CDR3 runs to 15 residues. The CDR3 DNA is TGTGCCAGCAGCCCAGAAACAGGGAACACCGGGGAGCTGTTTTTT. Translating gives CASSPETGNTGELFF. The full variable domain, its missing parts supplied by reference TRBV5-6 and TRBJ2-2, is DAGVTQSPTHLIKTRGQQVTLRCSPKSGHDTVSWYQQALGQGPQFIFQYYEEEERQRGNFPDRFSGHQFPNYSSELNVNALLLGDSALYLCASSPETGNTGELFFGEGSRLTVL.

The V call is TRBV12-3 or TRBV12-4, the J call TRBJ2-7, with TRBD2 as a possible D gene (6 bases). V dropped 3 bases and J dropped 7 bases, with 10 bases sitting between them. The CDR3 extends over 12 amino acids. Written as DNA, the CDR3 is TGTGCCAGCAGTTTGGGACGGGGGGAGCAGTACGTC. Translated, it gives CASSLGRGEQYV.

This clonotype was seen a few times. The chain uses TRBV7-9 and TRBJ2-7; TRBD1 matches 7 bases. The ends lost 1 base at V and 3 bases at J; junction bases unmatched: 6. The germline V gene encodes CDR1 SEHNR and CDR2 FQNEAQ (reference sequence). This CDR3 is 15 amino acids long. Here the CDR3 DNA reads TGTGCCAGCAGCTTAGTGACAGGGACAAGCTACGAGCAGTACTTC. Its translation: CASSLVTGTSYEQYF.

There are a few counts of this clonotype. This chain joins TRBV12-3 or TRBV12-4 and TRBJ1-6; D may be TRBD1 (5 bases). Trimming pared 6 bases from V and 10 bases from J, leaving 16 bases between. The CDR3 sequence is 14 residues long. CDR3 region: CASSPGSGQSPLHF. For the CDR3, the DNA is TGTGCCAGCAGCCCTGGGTCAGGGCAATCACCCCTCCACTTT.

This chain connects TRBV24-1 to TRBJ2-7, with TRBD1 matching over 7 bases. The germline V gene has CDR1 KGHDR and CDR2 SFDVKD. The CDR3 covers 15 residues. V gave up 1 base and J gave up 3 bases; unmatched junction bases: 5. CDR3 sequence: CATSDFGRGYYEQYF. In DNA form, the CDR3 reads TGTGCCACCAGTGATTTTGGCAGGGGGTACTACGAGCAGTACTTC.

The CDR3 loop is CASSSGTGFQETQYF. Here the CDR3 DNA reads TGTGCCAGCAGTTCCGGGACAGGGTTCCAAGAGACCCAGTACTTC. V is TRBV2 and J is TRBJ2-5; 9 bases match TRBD1. Losses at the gene ends were 5 bases for V and 1 base for J; bases not matched to a gene: 5. Germline values: CDR1 SNHLY, CDR2 FYNNEI. The CDR3 sequence is 15 residues long.

This clonotype was seen a few times. This rearrangement joins TRBV28 to TRBJ2-1; D is undetermined. The CDR3 consists of 13 residues. V was trimmed by 7 bases and J by 7 bases, leaving 14 bases between them. Germline CDR1 and CDR2: MDHEN and SYDVKM. Written as DNA, the CDR3 is TGTGCCAGCACCCGCTCGAGCTCGAATGAGCAGTTCTTC. Amino acids: CASTRSSSNEQFF.

The chain joins TRBV20-1 to TRBJ2-7, with unresolved D. Per germline, CDR1 DFQATT and CDR2 SNEGSKA (reference sequence). CDR3 size: 11 residues. Deletions cut 6 bases from V and 0 bases from J, with 6 bases between. DNA of the CDR3: TGCAGTGCGGATGACTCCTACGAGCAGTACGTC. Its protein is CSADDSYEQYV.

The chain recombines TRBV15 with TRBJ1-1; no clear D gene. Trimming shortened V by 0 bases and J by 2 bases, and 10 bases separated the two germline ends. CDR3 length equals 15 residues. Germline CDR1 is LNHNV and CDR2 is YYDKDF (reference sequence). The CDR3 bases are TGTGCCACCAGCAGAGAAAGAACGGCTAACACTGAAGCTTTCTTT. Its protein product is CATSRERTANTEAFF.

J is TRBJ1-1 and V is TRBV5-1, with D tentatively TRBD1 (5 bases). This CDR3 spans 11 amino acids. The germline V gene has CDR1 SGHRS and CDR2 YFSETQ. V gave up 0 bases and J gave up 8 bases, with 5 bases separating them. The CDR3 DNA sequence: TGCGCCAGCAGCTTGGGACAGGAAGCTTTCTTT. Residues: CASSLGQEAFF.

This clonotype was recorded at least ten times. As DNA, the CDR3 is TGTGCCACCAAGGCGGGAGGAGGATCCTACAATGAGCAGTTCTTC. Translated, it gives CATKAGGGSYNEQFF. The genes are TRBV10-3 and TRBJ2-1; the match to TRBD2 covers 8 bases. Germline V gene lookup returns CDR1 ENHRY and CDR2 SYGVKD. V dropped 10 bases and J dropped 1; count of bases not matched to a gene: 9. CDR3 length equals 15 residues.

V usage is TRBV6-1 and J usage is TRBJ1-1; D gene ambiguous. This CDR3 has 14 amino acids. Trimming took 3 bases from V and 1 from J, leaving 9 bases between them. Germline-derived CDR1 and CDR2 are MNHNS and SASEGT. In nucleotides, the CDR3 is TGTGCCAGCAGTGACGGAAGACAGAACACTGAAGCTTTCTTT. Its translation is CASSDGRQNTEAFF.

This clonotype was seen more than once but under ten times. The chain combines TRBV6-1 with TRBJ2-1, with a possible D match to TRBD2 (6 bases). Germline V gives CDR1 MNHNS, CDR2 SASEGT. Trimming took off 5 bases at V and 9 bases at J, with 11 bases between the two ends. This CDR3 contains 12 residues. The CDR3 loop reads CASSPRLVEQFF. Written as DNA, the CDR3 is TGTGCCAGCAGTCCTCGACTAGTTGAGCAGTTCTTC.

V usage is TRBV24-1 and J usage is TRBJ2-7; maybe TRBD2 (6 bases). V lost 0 bases to trimming and J lost 2 bases, with 25 bases between them. CDR3 length: 20 amino acids. CDR1 KGHDR and CDR2 SFDVKD come from the germline V gene. The CDR3 nucleotides are TGTGCCACCAGTGATTTGCAGTGGTGGACCGGGAGAGTTTTGGCCTACGAGCAGTACTTC. It specifies CATSDLQWWTGRVLAYEQYF.

The table lists this clonotype with a few counts. V usage is TRBV29-1 and J usage is TRBJ2-1, with D tentatively TRBD1 (5 bases). Trimming removed 7 bases at V and 5 bases at J, with 21 bases between. The V gene's germline CDR1 is SQVTM and CDR2 ANQGSEA. CDR3 size: 15 residues. DNA of the CDR3: TGCAGCGCCGACTCGGATGAAAGGGGCAACAATGAGCAGTTCTTC. Its translation: CSADSDERGNNEQFF.

The sample holds a few counts of this clonotype. The chain links TRBV3-1 to TRBJ2-1; D might be TRBD1 or TRBD2, each matching 5 bases. V was clipped by 0 bases and J by 4 bases, with 16 bases between them. This CDR3 spans 17 amino acids. CDR1 LGHDT and CDR2 YNNKEL come from the germline V gene (reference sequence). The CDR3 is CASSQDLGERGYNEQFF. CDR3 bases: TGTGCCAGCAGCCAAGATCTGGGTGAGAGGGGTTACAATGAGCAGTTCTTC.

This clonotype has just a few counts. The rearrangement links TRBV12-3 or TRBV12-4 to TRBJ2-5, with 9 bases that match TRBD2. The CDR3 has 14 residues. Losses at the gene ends were 5 bases for V and 3 bases for J; bases not matched to a gene: 4. The CDR3, as DNA: TGTGCCAGCAGTGAAGCGGGAGGAAAAGAGACCCAGTACTTC. Protein sequence: CASSEAGGKETQYF.

This sequence joins TRBV11-2 and TRBJ2-1; D call uncertain. The CDR3 has 14 amino acids. V was shortened by 4 bases and J by 8 bases, with 15 bases between the two germline ends. Germline-derived CDR1 and CDR2 are SGHAT and FQNNGV. The CDR3 sequence: CASSSSPTTHEQFF. In DNA form, the CDR3 reads TGTGCCAGCAGCTCGAGCCCAACGACCCATGAGCAGTTCTTC.

This clonotype was seen more than once but under ten times. The genes are TRBV11-2 and TRBJ2-3; 14 bases are a match to TRBD2. The V gene end was trimmed by 5 bases and the J gene end by 1 base; junction bases not matched to a gene: 14. The CDR3 consists of 20 residues. Germline CDR1 SGHAT, CDR2 FQNNGV. The CDR3 loop is CASSQGLAGDTVYGTDTQYF. DNA for the CDR3: TGTGCCAGCAGCCAGGGACTAGCGGGGGATACAGTGTATGGCACAGATACGCAGTATTTT.

This clonotype showed up just a few times. The rearrangement uses TRBV4-1 and TRBJ1-2; TRBD1 is a possible D gene (6 bases). This CDR3 region has 14 residues. The germline V gene encodes CDR1 MGHRA and CDR2 YSYEKL. V was pared by 4 bases and J by 4 bases, with 13 bases between. CDR3 region: CASSLRTEFYGYTF. The DNA of the CDR3 is TGCGCCAGCAGCCTCCGGACAGAGTTCTATGGCTACACCTTC.